This T cell receptor (beta chain) is from a study of a mutant IDH1 vaccine in newly diagnosed glioma. Turning to the study itself: Administration of eight vaccinations to patients took place in weeks 1, 3, 5, 7, 11, 15, 19, 23. Previous care, which was radiotherapy, temozolomide, or both, most often involved both.

The length of the CDR3 is 16 residues. With 0 bases clipped from V and 5 bases from J, the junction kept 6 bases outside the gene matches. Germline-derived CDR1 and CDR2 are GTSNPN and SVGIG (reference sequence). Method: immunoSEQ multiplex PCR; TCRdb's copy keeps in-frame clones and lacks some. The data show 25,000 to 40,000 clones, around 78% seen once. Worth noting for this clone: Antigen unknown.

Time point reported: week 11, during vaccination. The study gave 300 ug of mutant IDH1 20-mer peptide per vaccine dose, with topical imiquimod. This sequence joins TRBV30 and TRBJ1-6; the match to TRBD1 covers 8 bases. This TCR was sampled from a man between 25 and 39 years old with glioma. Material: PBMCs, obtained from a glioma patient whose treatment included an IDH1 peptide vaccine. In nucleotides, the CDR3 is TGTGCCTGGAGTGTACCCAGGGGGCTCGATAATTCACCCCTCCACTTT. It translates to CAWSVPRGLDNSPLHF.